This T cell receptor (beta chain) was identified in a study of shared clonotypes between healthy human individuals. Positive CCR7 selection of CD45RO-negative cells yielded the naive CD8 cells, and terminally differentiated effector memory CD45RA+ cells were excluded. The V and J ends lost 3 bases and 0 bases respectively, with 5 bases between them. Germline V gene data show CDR1 as MDHEN and CDR2 as SYDVKM. The length of the CDR3 is 13 residues. Study-level findings and limits: Generation probability values for non-shared clonotypes were lower than those for clonotypes shared by all four donors. Rarefaction indicated that sorted-subset sequencing remained incomplete although depth was large.

Comments on this clone: Its antigen is undetermined. The identical CDR3 is also encoded by other nucleotide sequences in the sample.

At a deep level, the assay was run. Measured with immunoSEQ multiplex PCR; TCRdb has only the in-frame clones, and not every one. The sample yields about 2 million clones, 85% to 95% seen once. The origin of this receptor is a man between 18 and 35 years old in good health. Specimen: naive CD8+ T cells sorted from blood. J is TRBJ1-2 and V is TRBV28; D not certain. CDR3 region: CASSFRANYGYTF. CDR3 sequence (DNA): TGTGCCAGCAGTTTTAGAGCTAACTATGGCTACACCTTC.